This record looks at one TCR beta chain sequence and its context. Its antigen is not identified. The study sampled nominally healthy donors, though unrecorded immune exposures were likely. Primers for the PCR totalled 60 Vbeta and 13 Jbeta. The repertoire was sequenced with immunoSEQ multiplex PCR; TCRdb's copy has only in-frame clones and lacks some. The sample includes more than 130,000 clones. The data were taken from a study of cytomegalovirus exposure and HLA in healthy donors. The study's findings and limits: Productive status was seen about 87% or about 30% of the time for most TCR beta V segments in an earlier analysis.

Trimming removed 2 bases at V and 1 base at J, with 9 bases between. Germline lookup yields CDR1 SGHRS and CDR2 YFSETQ. CDR3 length equals 14 residues. This receptor was obtained from a man aged 40-50 years in good health and CMV-seronegative. The chain carries TRBV5-1 and TRBJ2-5, with a weak D call TRBD2 (5 bases). Material for sequencing was PBMCs. In DNA, the CDR3 is TGCGCCAGCAGCTTACCTAGCAGCCAAGAGACCCAGTACTTC. Amino acids: CASSLPSSQETQYF.